This is a list of T cell receptor beta chains from one sample in a study of T cell responses to AZD1222 COVID-19 vaccine. Sequenced by immunoSEQ multiplex PCR; TCRdb stores in-frame clones only, minus some. Here the sample spans about 99,000 clones, approximately 93% being singletons. Sequenced material: peripheral blood, taken on day 0 of AZD1222 vaccination. These receptors came from an adult in good health. Each CDR3 is given with its conserved first and last residue. The D gene is left open where the match is weak. Some rows have no size entry. The others give once, few or many, or a class for an expanded clone.

v_call: TRBV10-2; d_call: -; clone_size: -; j_call: TRBJ2-5; cdr3_aa: CASSRGKATQYF; cdr3_nt: TGCGCCAGCAGTAGAGGGAAGGCGACCCAGTACTTC
v_call: TRBV7-9; d_call: -; clone_size: -; j_call: TRBJ1-2; cdr3_aa: CASSPTSTENYGYTF; cdr3_nt: TGTGCCAGCAGCCCCACTTCGACAGAGAACTATGGCTACACCTTC
v_call: TRBV5-1; d_call: -; clone_size: -; j_call: TRBJ2-5; cdr3_aa: CASSLFPDQETQYF; cdr3_nt: TGCGCCAGCAGCTTGTTTCCAGATCAAGAGACCCAGTACTTC
v_call: TRBV7-8; d_call: -; clone_size: -; j_call: TRBJ2-3; cdr3_aa: CASSRSDTQYF; cdr3_nt: TGTGCCAGCAGCCGGTCAGATACGCAGTATTTT
v_call: TRBV6-5; d_call: -; clone_size: -; j_call: TRBJ1-5; cdr3_aa: CASSLGPYSNQPQHF; cdr3_nt: TGTGCCAGCAGTTTAGGTCCTTATAGCAATCAGCCCCAGCATTTT
v_call: TRBV6-2/TRBV6-3; d_call: -; clone_size: -; j_call: TRBJ1-1; cdr3_aa: CASSYGGKTEAFF; cdr3_nt: TGTGCCAGCAGTTACGGCGGCAAAACTGAAGCTTTCTTT
v_call: TRBV5-6; d_call: -; clone_size: -; j_call: TRBJ2-1; cdr3_aa: CASSLVGGREQFF; cdr3_nt: TGTGCCAGCAGCTTGGTTGGAGGGCGTGAGCAGTTCTTC
v_call: TRBV20-1; d_call: -; clone_size: -; j_call: TRBJ2-1; cdr3_aa: CSAQTYNEQFF; cdr3_nt: TGCAGTGCCCAGACCTACAATGAGCAGTTCTTC
v_call: TRBV3-1/TRBV3-2; d_call: -; clone_size: -; j_call: TRBJ1-3; cdr3_aa: CASSQRGAEGNTIYF; cdr3_nt: TGTGCCAGCAGCCAAAGGGGGGCAGAAGGAAACACCATATATTTT
v_call: TRBV13; d_call: TRBD2; clone_size: once; j_call: TRBJ2-2; cdr3_aa: CASSIGTSGTNTGELFF; cdr3_nt: TGTGCCAGCAGCATCGGGACTAGCGGGACGAACACCGGGGAGCTGTTTTTT
v_call: TRBV5-1; d_call: -; clone_size: -; j_call: TRBJ2-1; cdr3_aa: CASAMSLARINEQFF; cdr3_nt: TGCGCCAGCGCCATGTCCCTAGCGAGGATCAATGAGCAGTTCTTC
v_call: TRBV19; d_call: -; clone_size: -; j_call: TRBJ2-7; cdr3_aa: CASSTQGNSYEQYF; cdr3_nt: TGTGCCAGTAGTACTCAGGGAAACTCCTACGAGCAGTACTTC
v_call: TRBV6-5; d_call: -; clone_size: -; j_call: TRBJ2-6; cdr3_aa: CATDRTSGANVLTF; cdr3_nt: TGTGCCACGGACAGAACCTCTGGGGCCAACGTCCTGACTTTC
v_call: TRBV2; d_call: -; clone_size: -; j_call: TRBJ2-2; cdr3_aa: CASRASSRRVGFGELFF; cdr3_nt: TGTGCCAGCAGAGCCTCCTCTCGGCGGGTAGGGTTCGGGGAGCTGTTTTTT
v_call: TRBV10-3; d_call: -; clone_size: -; j_call: TRBJ2-7; cdr3_aa: CAISDSGLSSYEQYF; cdr3_nt: TGTGCCATCAGTGATTCAGGGTTGAGTTCCTACGAGCAGTACTTC
v_call: TRBV6-1; d_call: TRBD1; clone_size: few; j_call: TRBJ1-2; cdr3_aa: CASSEGQGADGYTF; cdr3_nt: TGTGCCAGCAGTGAAGGACAGGGGGCCGATGGCTACACCTTC
v_call: TRBV2; d_call: TRBD1; clone_size: -; j_call: TRBJ2-3; cdr3_aa: CASRFPYGTGPSTDTQYF; cdr3_nt: TGTGCCAGCAGATTCCCTTACGGGACAGGTCCTAGCACAGATACGCAGTATTTT
v_call: TRBV15; d_call: TRBD1; clone_size: -; j_call: TRBJ1-5; cdr3_aa: CATSAWSQGFHQPQHF; cdr3_nt: TGTGCCACCAGCGCGTGGTCACAGGGGTTTCATCAGCCCCAGCATTTT
v_call: TRBV27; d_call: TRBD1; clone_size: -; j_call: TRBJ1-3; cdr3_aa: CASSSRQGTPNTIYF; cdr3_nt: TGTGCCAGCAGTTCGAGACAGGGGACCCCTAACACCATATATTTT
v_call: TRBV5-6; d_call: -; clone_size: -; j_call: TRBJ1-2; cdr3_aa: CASSSRTEGYGYTF; cdr3_nt: TGTGCCAGCAGCTCCCGGACAGAGGGCTATGGCTACACCTTC
v_call: TRBV7-2; d_call: TRBD2; clone_size: -; j_call: TRBJ2-2; cdr3_aa: CASSRLGTSGTGELFF; cdr3_nt: TGTGCCAGCAGTCGCCTTGGGACTAGCGGGACCGGGGAGCTGTTTTTT
v_call: TRBV19; d_call: -; clone_size: -; j_call: TRBJ2-1; cdr3_aa: CASSARQPDEQFF; cdr3_nt: TGTGCCAGTAGTGCCCGACAGCCAGATGAGCAGTTCTTC
v_call: TRBV18; d_call: TRBD1; clone_size: -; j_call: TRBJ1-2; cdr3_aa: CASSQSGTGSYGYTF; cdr3_nt: TGTGCCAGCTCACAATCCGGGACAGGCTCTTATGGCTACACCTTC
v_call: TRBV6-5; d_call: -; clone_size: -; j_call: TRBJ1-4; cdr3_aa: CASSYSGNEKLFF; cdr3_nt: TGTGCCAGCAGTTACTCAGGAAATGAAAAACTGTTTTTT
v_call: TRBV2; d_call: -; clone_size: -; j_call: TRBJ2-3; cdr3_aa: CASSVNPSTDTQYF; cdr3_nt: TGTGCCAGCAGTGTAAATCCGAGCACAGATACGCAGTATTTT
v_call: TRBV5-1; d_call: -; clone_size: -; j_call: TRBJ1-2; cdr3_aa: CASRTQGSDYGYTF; cdr3_nt: TGCGCCAGCAGGACCCAGGGATCGGACTATGGCTACACCTTC
v_call: TRBV27; d_call: TRBD2; clone_size: -; j_call: TRBJ2-7; cdr3_aa: CASSIASGRYEQYF; cdr3_nt: TGTGCCAGCAGTATCGCTAGCGGGAGATACGAGCAGTACTTC
v_call: TRBV7-2; d_call: -; clone_size: -; j_call: TRBJ2-7; cdr3_aa: CASSLATAYEQYF; cdr3_nt: TGTGCCAGCAGCTTAGCTACAGCCTACGAGCAGTACTTC
v_call: TRBV4-2; d_call: -; clone_size: -; j_call: TRBJ1-1; cdr3_aa: CASSQDGGGGPNTEAFF; cdr3_nt: TGTGCCAGCAGCCAAGATGGGGGCGGGGGCCCAAACACTGAAGCTTTCTTT
v_call: TRBV6-5; d_call: TRBD1; clone_size: -; j_call: TRBJ1-4; cdr3_aa: CASRGQGKEKLFF; cdr3_nt: TGTGCCAGCAGGGGACAGGGGAAGGAAAAACTGTTTTTT
v_call: TRBV28; d_call: -; clone_size: -; j_call: TRBJ1-5; cdr3_aa: CASSLIGTHEIQPQHF; cdr3_nt: TGTGCCAGCAGTTTAATCGGGACGCACGAAATTCAGCCCCAGCATTTT
v_call: TRBV27; d_call: -; clone_size: once; j_call: TRBJ1-1; cdr3_aa: CASSLTSPEVNTEAFF; cdr3_nt: TGTGCCAGCAGTCTAACTAGCCCGGAGGTGAACACTGAAGCTTTCTTT
v_call: TRBV7-9; d_call: -; clone_size: -; j_call: TRBJ2-3; cdr3_aa: CASSLSGAADTQYF; cdr3_nt: TGTGCCAGCAGCTTATCGGGGGCCGCAGATACGCAGTATTTT
v_call: TRBV5-4; d_call: -; clone_size: -; j_call: TRBJ2-7; cdr3_aa: CASSSRKGDFYEQYF; cdr3_nt: TGTGCCAGCAGCTCGCGGAAGGGGGACTTCTACGAGCAGTACTTC
v_call: TRBV19; d_call: -; clone_size: -; j_call: TRBJ2-1; cdr3_aa: CASSISASGRFLFF; cdr3_nt: TGTGCCAGTAGTATCAGTGCATCCGGGAGATTCTTGTTCTTC
v_call: TRBV18; d_call: -; clone_size: -; j_call: TRBJ1-5; cdr3_aa: CASSPPGPGGQPQHF; cdr3_nt: TGTGCCAGCTCACCACCGGGGCCCGGGGGGCAGCCCCAGCATTTT
v_call: TRBV19; d_call: -; clone_size: -; j_call: TRBJ1-2; cdr3_aa: CASSKDGGGGYTF; cdr3_nt: TGTGCCAGTAGTAAGGACGGGGGAGGTGGCTACACCTTC
v_call: TRBV11-3; d_call: -; clone_size: -; j_call: TRBJ2-3; cdr3_aa: CASSGLGTDTQYF; cdr3_nt: TGTGCCAGCAGCGGTCTAGGCACAGATACGCAGTATTTT
v_call: TRBV30; d_call: TRBD2; clone_size: once; j_call: TRBJ2-7; cdr3_aa: CAWSPSGTPYEQYF; cdr3_nt: TGTGCCTGGAGTCCTAGCGGGACCCCCTACGAGCAGTACTTC
v_call: TRBV30; d_call: -; clone_size: -; j_call: TRBJ2-1; cdr3_aa: CAWSPGFSSYNEQFF; cdr3_nt: TGTGCCTGGAGTCCCGGGTTTAGCTCCTACAATGAGCAGTTCTTC
v_call: TRBV27; d_call: -; clone_size: once; j_call: TRBJ1-1; cdr3_aa: CASSLLGNTEAFF; cdr3_nt: TGTGCCAGCAGTTTATTGGGGAACACTGAAGCTTTCTTT
v_call: TRBV6-2/TRBV6-3; d_call: TRBD2; clone_size: -; j_call: TRBJ2-3; cdr3_aa: CASSYLAGVKDTQYF; cdr3_nt: TGTGCCAGCAGTTACCTAGCGGGAGTGAAAGATACGCAGTATTTT
v_call: TRBV5-6; d_call: -; clone_size: -; j_call: TRBJ2-4; cdr3_aa: CASSFGDGYIQYF; cdr3_nt: TGTGCCAGCAGCTTCGGGGATGGATACATTCAGTACTTC
v_call: TRBV6-1; d_call: TRBD1; clone_size: -; j_call: TRBJ2-5; cdr3_aa: CASSVRDRGYQETQYF; cdr3_nt: TGTGCCAGCAGTGTCCGGGACAGGGGGTACCAAGAGACCCAGTACTTC
v_call: TRBV6-5; d_call: -; clone_size: -; j_call: TRBJ1-3; cdr3_aa: CASTEWVGAGNTIYF; cdr3_nt: TGTGCCAGCACCGAATGGGTGGGGGCTGGAAACACCATATATTTT
v_call: TRBV5-1; d_call: -; clone_size: -; j_call: TRBJ2-1; cdr3_aa: CATSRDGYNEQFF; cdr3_nt: TGCGCCACCTCCAGGGACGGTTACAATGAGCAGTTCTTC
v_call: TRBV11-3; d_call: TRBD2; clone_size: -; j_call: TRBJ2-1; cdr3_aa: CASSRAGGPRNEQFF; cdr3_nt: TGTGCCAGCAGCCGTGCGGGAGGGCCACGGAATGAGCAGTTCTTC
v_call: TRBV5-6; d_call: TRBD2; clone_size: -; j_call: TRBJ2-7; cdr3_aa: CASSLGGLAGGYEQYF; cdr3_nt: TGTGCCAGCAGCTTGGGGGGACTAGCGGGAGGGTACGAGCAGTACTTC
v_call: TRBV18; d_call: -; clone_size: -; j_call: TRBJ2-5; cdr3_aa: CASSPIRGRETQYF; cdr3_nt: TGTGCCAGCTCACCTATACGGGGGCGAGAGACCCAGTACTTC
v_call: TRBV6-2/TRBV6-3; d_call: -; clone_size: few; j_call: TRBJ2-7; cdr3_aa: CASSYSDSYEQYF; cdr3_nt: TGTGCCAGCAGTTACTCGGACTCCTACGAGCAGTACTTC
v_call: TRBV20-1; d_call: TRBD2; clone_size: once; j_call: TRBJ2-3; cdr3_aa: CSASRREGSSGRDTQYF; cdr3_nt: TGCAGTGCTAGTCGGCGGGAGGGCTCATCGGGACGAGATACGCAGTATTTT
v_call: TRBV28; d_call: -; clone_size: -; j_call: TRBJ1-3; cdr3_aa: CASRPGLSGNTIYF; cdr3_nt: TGTGCCAGCAGACCAGGTCTCTCTGGAAACACCATATATTTT
v_call: TRBV5-1; d_call: TRBD1; clone_size: -; j_call: TRBJ1-6; cdr3_aa: CASSTETGLYSPLHF; cdr3_nt: TGCGCCAGCAGCACCGAGACAGGGCTGTATTCACCCCTCCACTTT
v_call: TRBV10-3; d_call: -; clone_size: -; j_call: TRBJ1-2; cdr3_aa: CAISERDVGEGYTF; cdr3_nt: TGTGCCATCAGTGAGAGGGACGTGGGAGAAGGCTACACCTTC
v_call: TRBV13; d_call: -; clone_size: -; j_call: TRBJ1-1; cdr3_aa: CASSQRGYTEAFF; cdr3_nt: TGTGCCAGCAGCCAGAGGGGGTACACTGAAGCTTTCTTT